This T cell receptor beta chain stems from a study of blood T cell repertoires in COVID-19. Overall study: Acute and convalescent COVID-19 specimens originated in the United States, Italy and Spain.

Here immunoSEQ multiplex PCR was the method, and the copy in TCRdb shows in-frame clones only, minus some. The table has about 120,000 clones, roughly three quarters seen once. The trim removed 3 bases at V and 0 bases at J, leaving 3 bases unmatched. The germline CDR1 and CDR2 sequences are SGHNT and YYREEE (reference sequence). The CDR3 is 15 residues long. The chain carries TRBV5-4 and TRBJ2-7, with 10 positions matching TRBD2. The clonotype was recovered from a human donor in a cohort sampled during active COVID-19. Sample: peripheral blood. CDR3 sequence reads: CASSSGLAVSYEQYF. The CDR3 bases are TGTGCCAGCAGCTCCGGACTAGCGGTCTCCTACGAGCAGTACTTC.